This TCR beta chain originates from a study of beta chain features in type 1 diabetes. Across the study: There was similarity between patients and healthy donors in age, gender and cell yields. Findings and limits, study-wide: Shorter templates may be favored by PCR, equally so in patients and controls. Insertions were fewer and deletions more numerous at VDJ junctions in type 1 diabetes patients. Across all four CD4+ subsets, people with type 1 diabetes showed modestly shorter TCRB CDR3s.

Looked up from germline, CDR1 is SQVTM and CDR2 is ANQGSEA. The CDR3 is 13 residues long. J lost 5 bases, V lost 7 bases, and 4 bases had no gene match. On this clone itself: Its antigen is not identified.

Isolated RNA was reverse transcribed in full, so expressed TCRB transcripts were sequenced. Produced via immunoSEQ multiplex PCR; TCRdb's table is partial and in-frame only. This table holds roughly 280,000 clones, about 24% found once. All sorted populations exceeded 95% purity. This chain connects TRBV29-1 to TRBJ2-7; TRBD2 matches 14 bases. The receptor comes from a woman aged 30 to 39 with type 1 diabetes. The sequencing sample was made of naive CD4+ T cells from blood. CDR3 nucleotides: TGCAGCGCCGAGACTAGCGGGAGGGACGAGCAGTACTTC. Translating gives CSAETSGRDEQYF.